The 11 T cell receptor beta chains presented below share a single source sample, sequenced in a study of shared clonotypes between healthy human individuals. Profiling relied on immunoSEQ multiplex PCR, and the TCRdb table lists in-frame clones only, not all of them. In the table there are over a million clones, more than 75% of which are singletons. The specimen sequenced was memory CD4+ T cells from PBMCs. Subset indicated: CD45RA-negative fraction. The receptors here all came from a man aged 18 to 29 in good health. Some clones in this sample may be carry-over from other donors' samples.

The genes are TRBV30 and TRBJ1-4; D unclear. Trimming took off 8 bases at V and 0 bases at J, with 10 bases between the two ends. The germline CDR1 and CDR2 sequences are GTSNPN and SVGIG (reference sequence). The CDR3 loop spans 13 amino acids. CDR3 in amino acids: CARGGTTNEKLFF. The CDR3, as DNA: TGTGCCAGAGGCGGAACAACTAATGAAAAACTGTTTTTT.

This CDR3 is CASSESELGLTANTEAFF. The CDR3 DNA is TGCGCCAGCAGTGAGTCGGAGCTCGGGTTAACAGCTAACACTGAAGCTTTCTTT. The gene calls are TRBV10-2 and TRBJ1-1; D is unresolved. This CDR3 region has 18 residues. CDR1 WSHSY and CDR2 SAAADI come from the germline V gene. Trimming pared 0 bases from V and 2 bases from J, leaving 19 bases between.

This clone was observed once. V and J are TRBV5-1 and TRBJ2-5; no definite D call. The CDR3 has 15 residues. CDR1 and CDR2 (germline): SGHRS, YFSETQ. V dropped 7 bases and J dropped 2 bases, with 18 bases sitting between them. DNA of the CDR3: TGCGCCAGCTCAAGCCTACCAGGTGAACAAGAGACCCAGTACTTC. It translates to CASSSLPGEQETQYF. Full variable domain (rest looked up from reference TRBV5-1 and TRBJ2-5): KAGVTQTPRYLIKTRGQQVTLSCSPISGHRSVSWYQQTPGQGLQFLFEYFSETQRNKGNFPGRFSGRQFSNSRSEMNVSTLELGDSALYLCASSSLPGEQETQYFGPGTRLLVL.

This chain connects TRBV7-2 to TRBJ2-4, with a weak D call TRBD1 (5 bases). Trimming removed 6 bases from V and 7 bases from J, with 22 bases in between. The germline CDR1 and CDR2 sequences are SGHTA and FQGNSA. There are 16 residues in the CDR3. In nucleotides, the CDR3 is TGTGCCAGCAGTCTCAGAGTCCGCCTGGCAGGGAACATTCAGTACTTC. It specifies CASSLRVRLAGNIQYF.

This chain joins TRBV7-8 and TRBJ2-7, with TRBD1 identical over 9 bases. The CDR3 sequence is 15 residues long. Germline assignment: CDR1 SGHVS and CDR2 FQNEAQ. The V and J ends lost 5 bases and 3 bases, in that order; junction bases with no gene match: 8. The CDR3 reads CASSATGTGIYEQYF. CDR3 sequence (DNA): TGTGCCAGCAGCGCGACCGGGACAGGGATCTACGAGCAGTACTTC. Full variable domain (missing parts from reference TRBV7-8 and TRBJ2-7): GAGVSQSPRYKVAKRGQDVALRCDPISGHVSLFWYQQALGQGPEFLTYFQNEAQLDKSGLPSDRFFAERPEGSVSTLKIQRTQQEDSAVYLCASSATGTGIYEQYFGPGTRLTVT.

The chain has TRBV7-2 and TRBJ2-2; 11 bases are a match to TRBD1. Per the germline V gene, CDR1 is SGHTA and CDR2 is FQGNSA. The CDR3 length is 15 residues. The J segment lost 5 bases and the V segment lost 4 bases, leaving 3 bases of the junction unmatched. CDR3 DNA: TGTGCCAGCAGCTGGACAGGGGGCAAAACCGGGGAGCTGTTTTTT. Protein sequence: CASSWTGGKTGELFF.

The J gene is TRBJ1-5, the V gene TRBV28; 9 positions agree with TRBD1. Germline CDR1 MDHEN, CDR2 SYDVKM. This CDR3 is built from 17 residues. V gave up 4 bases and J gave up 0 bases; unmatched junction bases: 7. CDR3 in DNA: TGTGCCAGCAGTTACCGGGACAGGGCCTATAGCAATCAGCCCCAGCATTTT. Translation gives CASSYRDRAYSNQPQHF.

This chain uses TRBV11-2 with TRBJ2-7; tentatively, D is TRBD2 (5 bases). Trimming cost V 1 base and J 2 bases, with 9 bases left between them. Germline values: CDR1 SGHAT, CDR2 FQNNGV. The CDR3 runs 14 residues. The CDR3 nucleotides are TGTGCCAGCAGCTTAGGGACGGGAACCTACGAGCAGTACTTC. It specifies CASSLGTGTYEQYF.

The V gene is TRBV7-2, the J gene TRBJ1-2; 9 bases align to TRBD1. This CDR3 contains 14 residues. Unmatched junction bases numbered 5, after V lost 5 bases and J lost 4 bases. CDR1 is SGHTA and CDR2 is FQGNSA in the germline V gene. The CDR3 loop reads CASSKTGGGYGYTF. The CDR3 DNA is TGTGCCAGCAGCAAAACAGGGGGCGGCTATGGCTACACCTTC.

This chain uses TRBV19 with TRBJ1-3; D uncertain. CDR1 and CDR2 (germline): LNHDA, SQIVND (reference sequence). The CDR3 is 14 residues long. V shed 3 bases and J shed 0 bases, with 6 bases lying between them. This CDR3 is CASSIGNSGNTIYF. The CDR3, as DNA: TGTGCCAGTAGTATCGGCAACTCTGGAAACACCATATATTTT.

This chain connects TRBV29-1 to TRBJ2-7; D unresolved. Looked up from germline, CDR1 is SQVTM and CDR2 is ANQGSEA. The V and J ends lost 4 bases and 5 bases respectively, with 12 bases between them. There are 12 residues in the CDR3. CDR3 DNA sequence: TGCAGCGTTGTACTCGGCCGGGACGAGCAGTACTTC. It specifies CSVVLGRDEQYF.